The 27 T cell receptor beta chains listed next were all sequenced from one sample in a study of blood T cell repertoires in COVID-19. Produced via immunoSEQ multiplex PCR; TCRdb's table is partial and in-frame only. The data contain about 350,000 clones, around nine tenths of them singletons. The source material was peripheral blood. Receptors were obtained from a woman aged 70-85 years with COVID-19, enrolled during active disease.

The genes are TRBV7-2 and TRBJ2-3; D not resolved. Germline CDR1 reads SGHTA; CDR2 reads FQGNSA. The ends were cut back, 4 bases at V and 6 bases at J, with 17 bases in the middle. CDR3 size: 15 residues. CDR3: CASSSHPSVLDTQYF. The CDR3 bases are TGTGCCAGCAGCTCCCACCCCTCAGTGCTTGATACGCAGTATTTT.

The chain employs TRBV21-1 and TRBJ1-6; whether TRBD1, the table's D call, matches the DNA was not checked. TRBV21-1 is assigned pseudogene status. The CDR3 is 17 amino acids. This CDR3 is CASSKRGTGGLDSPLHF. For the CDR3, the DNA is TGTGCCAGCAGCAAGAGGGGGACAGGGGGCTTGGATTCACCCCTCCACTTT.

The rearrangement links TRBV7-9 to TRBJ1-1, with 9 bases that match TRBD1. CDR1 is SEHNR, CDR2 FQNEAQ, per germline (reference sequence). This CDR3 spans 13 amino acids. Trimming took 4 bases from V and 7 from J; bases not matched to a gene: 4. The CDR3 bases are TGTGCCAGCAGCTCGGGACAGGGCGTTGAAGCTTTCTTT. Translating gives CASSSGQGVEAFF.

The gene calls are TRBV5-6 and TRBJ1-4; no definite D call. With 4 bases removed from V and 5 bases from J, the gap between germline ends came to 9 bases. Germline CDR1 SGHDT, CDR2 YYEEEE. The CDR3 is made up of 13 amino acids. CDR3: CASSRSPNEKLFF. DNA of the CDR3: TGTGCCAGCAGCCGTAGCCCCAATGAAAAACTGTTTTTT. The whole variable domain, remainder taken from reference TRBV5-6 and TRBJ1-4, is DAGVTQSPTHLIKTRGQQVTLRCSPKSGHDTVSWYQQALGQGPQFIFQYYEEEERQRGNFPDRFSGHQFPNYSSELNVNALLLGDSALYLCASSRSPNEKLFFGSGTQLSVL.

The V call is TRBV10-3, the J call TRBJ1-2, with TRBD1 identical over 11 bases. This CDR3 is 16 amino acids long. CDR1 ENHRY and CDR2 SYGVKD come from the germline V gene. V was pared by 10 bases and J by 7 bases, with 17 bases of the junction left unmatched. This CDR3 is CATQGVGGQGAGGYTF. CDR3 nucleotide sequence: TGTGCCACTCAAGGTGTCGGCGGACAGGGGGCTGGTGGCTACACCTTC.

The J gene is TRBJ1-1, the V gene TRBV19; TRBD1 matches at 8 bases. Germline CDR1 and CDR2: LNHDA and SQIVND (reference sequence). The V segment lost 9 bases and the J segment 0 bases; nucleotides outside the gene matches: 9. The CDR3 runs 15 residues. The CDR3 here is CASRLQGGMNTEAFF. The CDR3 DNA reads TGTGCCAGCCGATTACAGGGGGGGATGAACACTGAAGCTTTCTTT.

The J gene is TRBJ2-7, the V gene TRBV24-1; 7 nucleotides align to TRBD1. This CDR3 comprises 15 residues. Per the germline V gene, CDR1 is KGHDR and CDR2 is SFDVKD. Germline trimming cut 9 bases from V and 7 bases from J; bases unmatched to any gene: 17. For the CDR3, the DNA is TGTGCCACCTTCCGGGGCAGGGGGACCCCTAAGGAGCAGTACTTC. Amino acids: CATFRGRGTPKEQYF.

The V call is TRBV30, the J call TRBJ1-2, with TRBD1 matching 10 bases. V lost 1 base to trimming and J lost 2 bases; unmatched junction nucleotides: 4. In germline, CDR1 is GTSNPN, CDR2 SVGIG (reference sequence). The CDR3 totals 15 residues. CDR3 residues: CAWSAPDRGNYGYTF. DNA for the CDR3: TGTGCCTGGAGTGCCCCGGACAGGGGGAACTATGGCTACACCTTC.

The chain links TRBV7-2 to TRBJ1-2; 8 nucleotides align to TRBD1. Germline loops: CDR1 SGHTA, CDR2 FQGNSA. This CDR3 has 15 amino acids. V gave up 1 base and J gave up 4 bases; unmatched junction bases: 5. The CDR3 nucleotides are TGTGCCAGCAGCTTAGGGCGGACAGGGTCCTATGGCTACACCTTC. It codes for CASSLGRTGSYGYTF.

This chain uses TRBV4-3 with TRBJ1-2, with no clear D. CDR3 length: 17 residues. Per the germline V gene, CDR1 is LGHNA and CDR2 is YSLEER. V lost 1 base and J lost 0, with 15 bases in between. The CDR3 is CASSQALLITTNYGYTF. Written as DNA, the CDR3 is TGCGCCAGCAGCCAAGCTCTCCTTATTACTACTAACTATGGCTACACCTTC.

This chain joins TRBV6-6 and TRBJ1-6; D may be TRBD1 (5 bases). The germline CDR1 and CDR2 sequences are MNHNY and SVGAGI (reference sequence). Trimming removed 0 bases at V and 9 bases at J, with 12 bases between. The CDR3 totals 15 residues. The CDR3 is CASSYSGRDGSPLHF. The DNA for the CDR3 is TGTGCCAGCAGTTACTCAGGCAGGGATGGTTCACCCCTCCACTTT.

V is TRBV5-1 and J is TRBJ1-6; 7 nucleotides align to TRBD1. In germline, CDR1 is SGHRS, CDR2 YFSETQ. After removal of 4 bases from V and 6 bases from J, the junction contained 7 bases not matched to a gene. CDR3 length: 15 residues. This CDR3 is CASSDSGGGNSPLHF. The CDR3, as DNA: TGCGCCAGCAGCGATTCAGGGGGTGGTAATTCACCCCTCCACTTT.

The J gene is TRBJ2-5, the V gene TRBV5-1, with D unclear. V was clipped by 0 bases and J by 0 bases, with 12 bases between them. The CDR3 spans 16 residues. CDR1 SGHRS and CDR2 YFSETQ come from the germline V gene. The CDR3 spells CASSLGTDLYQETQYF. The CDR3 coding sequence is TGCGCCAGCAGCTTGGGAACAGATTTGTACCAAGAGACCCAGTACTTC.

This rearrangement joins TRBV9 to TRBJ2-1, with 12 bases identical to TRBD2. Unmatched junction bases numbered 9, after V lost 4 bases and J lost 7 bases. CDR1 is SGDLS, CDR2 YYNGEE, per germline. This CDR3 spans 16 amino acids. The CDR3 DNA reads TGTGCCAGCAGCAACTCTAGCGGGGGGGCCTCAAATGAGCAGTTCTTC. Amino acid sequence: CASSNSSGGASNEQFF.

The gene calls are TRBV2 and TRBJ2-7, with D possibly TRBD2 on 6 matching bases. V was clipped by 3 bases and J by 3 bases, with 12 bases between them. The CDR3 has 14 residues. The germline gives CDR1 SNHLY, CDR2 FYNNEI. The CDR3 loop is CASSEEGSFYEQYF. Here the CDR3 DNA reads TGTGCCAGCAGTGAGGAGGGGTCCTTCTACGAGCAGTACTTC.

The chain recombines TRBV5-4 with TRBJ2-7, with D tentatively TRBD1 (5 bases). The CDR3 loop spans 12 amino acids. Germline V gene sequence: CDR1 SGHNT, CDR2 YYREEE (reference sequence). V was clipped by 7 bases and J by 5 bases, with 13 bases between them. CDR3 region: CASSTPGNEQYF. The CDR3 coding sequence is TGTGCCAGCTCAACGCCAGGGAACGAGCAGTACTTC.

This sequence joins TRBV7-3 and TRBJ2-1, with D possibly being TRBD2 (7 bases). This CDR3 contains 16 residues. CDR1 is SGHTA, CDR2 FQGTGA, per germline. V shed 4 bases and J shed 4 bases, with 17 bases lying between them. In DNA form, the CDR3 reads TGTGCCAGCAGCTCGAAACAGGGAGGGGGTTACAATGAGCAGTTCTTC. This sequence encodes CASSSKQGGGYNEQFF.

The chain couples TRBV28 to TRBJ2-2, with 8 bases fitting TRBD1. The germline gives CDR1 MDHEN, CDR2 SYDVKM. The CDR3 has 16 amino acids. The J segment lost 2 bases and the V segment lost 2 bases, leaving 4 bases of the junction unmatched. The CDR3 nucleotides read TGTGCCAGCAGTTTAGGGACAGGCGTTAACACCGGGGAGCTGTTTTTT. The encoded protein is CASSLGTGVNTGELFF.

This chain joins TRBV27 and TRBJ2-6; no definite D call. The CDR3 has 16 residues. CDR1 is MNHEY, CDR2 SMNVEV, per germline (reference sequence). The V end was cut by 6 bases, the J end by 1 base, with 13 bases between. The DNA of the CDR3 is TGTGCCAGCAGCTCTTTTGGCGGATCTGGGGCCAACGTCCTGACTTTC. Amino acids: CASSSFGGSGANVLTF.

The chain joins TRBV11-2 to TRBJ1-3; possibly TRBD1 for D (6 bases). The CDR3 has 13 residues. V lost 7 bases to trimming and J lost 4 bases, with 11 bases between them. Germline-derived CDR1 and CDR2 are SGHAT and FQNNGV. CDR3 protein: CASTLDRGNTIYF. CDR3 nucleotide sequence: TGTGCCAGCACCCTGGACAGAGGAAACACCATATATTTT.

CDR3 sequence reads: CASRPTSTGGQPQHF. CDR3 DNA: TGTGCCAGCAGACCAACGTCGACAGGGGGTCAGCCCCAGCATTTT. The chain employs TRBV7-2 and TRBJ1-5, with TRBD1 matching 9 bases. CDR3 length: 15 amino acids. V lost 6 bases and J lost 6; bases outside the gene matches: 9. Germline V CDR1 and CDR2: SGHTA, FQGNSA.

This CDR3 is CASSWADTQYF. The CDR3 DNA reads as TGTGCCAGCAGCTGGGCGGATACGCAGTATTTT. The genes are TRBV7-2 and TRBJ2-3; D unclear. The CDR3 has 11 amino acids. The ends were cut back, 4 bases at V and 6 bases at J, with 5 bases in the middle. Per germline, CDR1 SGHTA and CDR2 FQGNSA.

The chain couples TRBV29-1 to TRBJ2-7; TRBD2 is a possible D gene (6 bases). The V gene's germline CDR1 is SQVTM and CDR2 ANQGSEA. There are 11 residues in the CDR3. V lost 4 bases, J lost 5 bases, and 9 bases lay in between. Here the CDR3 reads CSVASSDEQYF. The CDR3 DNA sequence: TGCAGCGTTGCGTCTAGCGACGAGCAGTACTTC.

This sequence joins TRBV5-6 and TRBJ1-1; TRBD1 agrees at 7 bases. Germline-derived CDR1 and CDR2 are SGHDT and YYEEEE. J lost 7 bases, V lost 5 bases, and 11 bases had no gene match. CDR3 length: 14 residues. The CDR3 here is CASRYVGQKLEAFF. CDR3 in DNA: TGTGCCAGCAGGTACGTGGGACAGAAACTTGAAGCTTTCTTT.

The rearrangement uses TRBV27 and TRBJ2-7; D possibly corresponds to TRBD1 (5 bases). The CDR3 has 14 residues. Looked up from germline, CDR1 is MNHEY and CDR2 is SMNVEV (reference sequence). V lost 6 bases to trimming and J lost 3 bases, with 15 bases between them. The CDR3, as DNA: TGTGCCAGCAGCTTCTCCGACAGTTACTACGAGCAGTACTTC. Translated: CASSFSDSYYEQYF.

As concerns this clone: One end of the junction varies from germline; a read error may be responsible. This rearrangement joins TRBV29-1 to TRBJ1-2, with 7 bases matching TRBD1. Germline V CDR1 and CDR2: SQVTM, ANQGSEA. The CDR3 totals 12 residues. In DNA form, the CDR3 reads TGCAGCGTTGCTTGGGACAGTCGAGGCTATACCTTC. This gives the protein CSVAWDSRGYTF.

The rearrangement links TRBV5-1 to TRBJ1-2; tentative D call: TRBD1 (6 bases). The CDR3 is 13 amino acids. Deletions cut 0 bases from V and 3 bases from J, with 6 bases between. CDR1 is SGHRS and CDR2 is YFSETQ in the germline V gene. As DNA, the CDR3 is TGCGCCAGCAGCTTGGAGGGGGACTATGGCTACACCTTC. It specifies CASSLEGDYGYTF.